These 27 T cell receptor beta chains share one sample of origin, sequenced in a study of blood T cell repertoires in COVID-19. Generated by immunoSEQ multiplex PCR, the TCRdb table keeps only in-frame clones and is missing some. Of 140,000 or so clones listed, around 80% are singletons. Input material: peripheral blood. These receptors were taken from a man aged 50 to 60 with acute or convalescent COVID-19.

The sample holds a few counts of this clone. This chain uses TRBV7-8 with TRBJ2-3, with D possibly matching TRBD2 (7 bases). CDR1 and CDR2 from the germline V gene are SGHVS and FQNEAQ. V lost 7 bases and J lost 2, with 22 bases in between. This CDR3 region has 17 residues. DNA for the CDR3: TGTGCCAGCACCACTCCGAGGGGGGGGGCTAACACAGATACGCAGTATTTT. Translated: CASTTPRGGANTDTQYF.

The rearrangement links TRBV21-1 to TRBJ1-1; TRBD1, the table's D call, lacks a check against the DNA. TRBV21-1 is listed as a pseudogene. There are 15 residues in the CDR3. The CDR3 nucleotides are TGTGCCAGCAGCAAACTCGGGACATGGAACACTGAAGCTTTCTTT. Protein product: CASSKLGTWNTEAFF.

This sequence joins TRBV19 and TRBJ1-5, with 7 bases matching TRBD1. The J segment lost 6 bases and the V segment lost 2 bases, leaving 7 bases of the junction unmatched. This CDR3 is built from 15 residues. The V gene's germline CDR1 is LNHDA and CDR2 SQIVND (reference sequence). CDR3 region: CASSIPSQGGQPQHF. In DNA form, the CDR3 reads TGTGCCAGTAGTATACCATCCCAGGGGGGTCAGCCCCAGCATTTT.

This chain links TRBV5-1 with TRBJ1-4; 8 bases agree with TRBD1. The J segment lost 6 bases and the V segment lost 0 bases, leaving 1 base of the junction unmatched. The CDR3 has 14 amino acids. Germline V gene data show CDR1 as SGHRS and CDR2 as YFSETQ. The CDR3 spells CASSLATGDEKLFF. In DNA form, the CDR3 reads TGCGCCAGCAGCTTGGCGACAGGGGATGAAAAACTGTTTTTT.

This sequence joins TRBV5-1 and TRBJ2-1; 14 bases map to TRBD2. CDR1 is SGHRS, CDR2 YFSETQ, per germline. V shed 0 bases, J shed 5 bases, and the junction held 7 bases outside the gene matches. The CDR3 contains 18 residues. CDR3 residues: CASSLARTSGGPNNEQFF. Here the CDR3 DNA reads TGCGCCAGCAGCTTGGCTCGGACTAGCGGGGGGCCTAACAATGAGCAGTTCTTC.

This chain joins TRBV5-1 and TRBJ2-1; no firm D call. V gave up 1 base and J gave up 7 bases, with 6 bases separating them. Germline V lookup: CDR1 SGHRS, CDR2 YFSETQ. The CDR3 consists of 12 residues. The CDR3 DNA follows: TGCGCCAGCAGCTTGTTTCTTAATGAGCAGTTCTTC. It is translated as CASSLFLNEQFF.

This chain connects TRBV27 to TRBJ2-7; D may be TRBD1 (6 bases). Trimming shortened V by 2 bases and J by 2 bases, and 7 bases separated the two germline ends. Germline lookup yields CDR1 MNHEY and CDR2 SMNVEV (reference sequence). The CDR3 covers 13 residues. The CDR3, as DNA: TGTGCCAGCAGTTTAGGGGACACCTACGAGCAGTACTTC. Its protein product is CASSLGDTYEQYF.

The table lists this clone with a count of one. CDR3 in DNA: TGTGCCACCAGCAGCCGAACGACAGGGGGCAACTACAATGAGCAGTTCTTC. Translated, it gives CATSSRTTGGNYNEQFF. This chain joins TRBV15 and TRBJ2-1; 10 bases agree with TRBD1. J lost 3 bases, V lost 3 bases, and 8 bases had no gene match. CDR1 and CDR2 from the germline V gene are LNHNV and YYDKDF (reference sequence). This CDR3 comprises 17 residues.

The J gene is TRBJ2-1, the V gene TRBV7-3; TRBD1 might be the D (5 bases). V was trimmed by 6 bases and J by 7 bases, leaving 19 bases between them. CDR1 is SGHTA, CDR2 FQGTGA, per germline. The CDR3 contains 15 residues. CDR3 sequence reads: CASSSNNERGNEQFF. The DNA of the CDR3 is TGTGCCAGCAGTTCCAACAACGAAAGGGGTAATGAGCAGTTCTTC.

V usage is TRBV30 and J usage is TRBJ2-5; D is uncertain. CDR3 length: 14 amino acids. Looked up from germline, CDR1 is GTSNPN and CDR2 is SVGIG (reference sequence). Trimming cost V 5 bases and J 9 bases, with 22 bases left between them. The CDR3 DNA is TGTGCCTGGGGTGGGTCGGCTGCCTCCGGGTCCCAGTACTTC. This codes for CAWGGSAASGSQYF.

The rearrangement links TRBV5-8 to TRBJ2-3, with 8 bases matching TRBD2. This CDR3 contains 15 residues. Unmatched junction bases numbered 5, after V lost 5 bases and J lost 0 bases. CDR1 and CDR2 from the germline V gene are SGHTS and YDEGEE. The CDR3 bases are TGTGCCAGCAGTTATAGCGGGGACAGCACAGATACGCAGTATTTT. Protein product: CASSYSGDSTDTQYF.

This chain connects TRBV5-6 to TRBJ2-3; D gene uncertain. The CDR3 is 13 amino acids. The germline V gene encodes CDR1 SGHDT and CDR2 YYEEEE. The V and J ends lost 3 bases and 6 bases respectively, with 11 bases between them. The CDR3 sequence is CASSSLDTDTQYF. The CDR3 bases are TGTGCCAGCAGCTCGCTAGATACCGATACGCAGTATTTT.

The genes are TRBV7-9 and TRBJ1-4; D gene uncertain. V lost 5 bases, J lost 2 bases, and 3 bases lay in between. This CDR3 contains 12 residues. Germline CDR1 is SEHNR and CDR2 is FQNEAQ (reference sequence). The CDR3 sequence is CASSPTNEKLFF. In DNA, the CDR3 is TGTGCCAGCAGCCCTACTAATGAAAAACTGTTTTTT.

This clone was seen just once. The chain uses TRBV6-5 and TRBJ1-2; no clear D. Trimming left V 5 bases short and J 6 bases short, with 19 bases between. The CDR3 is made up of 15 amino acids. Germline CDR1 reads MNHEY; CDR2 reads SVGAGI. The CDR3 region is CASSRSFGGGNGYTF. The CDR3 nucleotides are TGTGCCAGCAGTCGCTCTTTCGGAGGAGGAAATGGCTACACCTTC.

V and J are TRBV7-9 and TRBJ2-1; the match to TRBD2 covers 14 bases. The germline V gene encodes CDR1 SEHNR and CDR2 FQNEAQ (reference sequence). This CDR3 has 16 residues. The trim removed 6 bases at V and 5 bases at J, leaving 6 bases unmatched. The CDR3: CASRLTSGGAHNEQFF. The CDR3, as DNA: TGTGCCAGCAGACTGACTAGCGGGGGGGCACACAATGAGCAGTTCTTC.

The J gene is TRBJ1-1, the V gene TRBV10-3; 7 bases are a match to TRBD1. The germline gives CDR1 ENHRY, CDR2 SYGVKD. This CDR3 has 16 residues. The V segment lost 6 bases and the J segment 1 base; nucleotides outside the gene matches: 11. DNA of the CDR3: TGTGCCATCAGCACAGCCAGGGGGAGTGCGAACACTGAAGCTTTCTTT. Amino acids: CAISTARGSANTEAFF.

V usage is TRBV2 and J usage is TRBJ2-1, with D possibly matching TRBD2 (6 bases). Germline loops: CDR1 SNHLY, CDR2 FYNNEI. Trimming removed 7 bases from V and 1 base from J, with 20 bases in between. This CDR3 region has 17 residues. This CDR3 is CASTEQGLPFSYNEQFF. The CDR3 DNA is TGTGCCAGCACCGAGCAGGGACTTCCTTTTTCCTACAATGAGCAGTTCTTC.

As DNA, the CDR3 is TGTGCCAGCAGCTTAGACCGGGCTCTGACAGGGGCTAGCTCTGGAAACACCATATATTTT. It codes for CASSLDRALTGASSGNTIYF. J is TRBJ1-3 and V is TRBV7-8; 8 nucleotides align to TRBD1. With V trimmed by 1 base and J by 0 bases, 14 bases remained unmatched. CDR1 and CDR2 (germline): SGHVS, FQNEAQ. There are 20 residues in the CDR3.

Here the CDR3 reads CASLNMNTEAFF. In nucleotides, the CDR3 is TGTGCCAGCTTAAATATGAACACTGAAGCTTTCTTT. The V gene is TRBV5-5, the J gene TRBJ1-1; D unclear. Per the germline V gene, CDR1 is SGHKS and CDR2 is YYEKEE (reference sequence). The CDR3 runs to 12 residues. V was pared by 7 bases and J by 0 bases, with 7 bases between.

This clone was seen just once. The V and J genes are TRBV19 and TRBJ2-7; 7 bases map to TRBD2. V lost 3 bases, J lost 0 bases, and 14 bases stayed unmatched. Germline lookup yields CDR1 LNHDA and CDR2 SQIVND (reference sequence). This CDR3 is 18 amino acids long. CDR3 coding DNA: TGTGCCAGTAGTATCTCGTTTCGGGGGGTCAAGGGCTCCTACGAGCAGTACTTC. It encodes CASSISFRGVKGSYEQYF.

This chain uses TRBV5-1 with TRBJ2-1, with D possibly being TRBD1 (6 bases). V was cut by 0 bases and J by 4 bases, with 11 bases left in between. The germline V gene encodes CDR1 SGHRS and CDR2 YFSETQ. This CDR3 contains 15 residues. Here the CDR3 DNA reads TGCGCCAGCAGCTTGGTCGGGACATTATACAATGAGCAGTTCTTC. This gives the protein CASSLVGTLYNEQFF.

V and J are TRBV5-1 and TRBJ1-1; 7 positions match TRBD1. CDR3 length: 12 amino acids. Trimming cost V 0 bases and J 8 bases; bases outside gene matches: 1. CDR1 SGHRS and CDR2 YFSETQ come from the germline V gene. The CDR3 DNA reads TGCGCCAGCAGCTTGGCAGGGGGGGAAGCTTTCTTT. Translation gives CASSLAGGEAFF.

The chain is built from TRBV4-1 and TRBJ2-5; the match to TRBD2 covers 10 bases. Germline V gene data show CDR1 as MGHRA and CDR2 as YSYEKL. The trim removed 1 base at V and 5 bases at J, leaving 7 bases unmatched. This CDR3 region has 16 residues. CDR3 DNA sequence: TGCGCCAGCAGCCAAGCAAGCGGGGGGGCCGAGGAGACCCAGTACTTC. Protein product: CASSQASGGAEETQYF.

The rearrangement links TRBV5-6 to TRBJ1-3; the D gene is possibly TRBD1 (6 bases). V lost 1 base, J lost 4 bases, and 15 bases lay in between. The germline gives CDR1 SGHDT, CDR2 YYEEEE. The CDR3 runs 16 residues. This CDR3 is CASSLSTGLNGNTIYF. CDR3 nucleotides: TGTGCCAGCAGCTTGTCTACAGGGCTGAACGGAAACACCATATATTTT.

In the case of this clone: Other DNA sequences in the sample encode the same CDR3. This sequence joins TRBV10-2 and TRBJ1-1, with no clear D. Trimming pared 2 bases from V and 5 bases from J, leaving 6 bases between. This CDR3 spans 12 amino acids. CDR1 and CDR2 from the germline V gene are WSHSY and SAAADI. As DNA, the CDR3 is TGCGCCAGCAGTGAGGAGGAAACTGAAGCTTTCTTT. Protein product: CASSEEETEAFF.

This clone occurred once. The V gene is TRBV19, the J gene TRBJ1-4; 10 bases map to TRBD1. The V gene's germline CDR1 is LNHDA and CDR2 SQIVND (reference sequence). The V segment lost 5 bases and the J segment 7 bases; nucleotides outside the gene matches: 4. The CDR3 spans 14 residues. CDR3 region: CASSPRDRGEKLFF. CDR3 bases: TGTGCCAGTAGTCCCCGGGACAGGGGTGAAAAACTGTTTTTT. Combining the CDR3 with reference TRBV19 and TRBJ1-4 gives the whole variable domain DGGITQSPKYLFRKEGQNVTLSCEQNLNHDAMYWYRQDPGQGLRLIYYSQIVNDFQKGDIAEGYSVSREKKESFPLTVTSAQKNPTAFYLCASSPRDRGEKLFFGSGTQLSVL.

The chain links TRBV9 to TRBJ2-5; 9 bases are shared with TRBD2. This CDR3 has 14 residues. J gave up 3 bases and V 6 bases, and 6 bases lay outside the gene matches. Germline values: CDR1 SGDLS, CDR2 YYNGEE. The CDR3 nucleotides read TGTGCCAGCAACCTAGGCGGGGGGGAAGAGACCCAGTACTTC. Translated, it gives CASNLGGGEETQYF.